The rows below give T cell receptor beta chains drawn from one sample of a study of beta chain features in type 1 diabetes. Sequencing was performed with immunoSEQ multiplex PCR; in TCRdb, only in-frame clones are kept and a portion is missing. This table holds 300,000 to 350,000 clones, 13% found once. The sample was naive CD4+ T cells from blood. Every receptor here comes from a woman in her late teens or twenties with type 1 diabetes. Each CDR3 is given with its conserved first and last residue. A D gene is named only where the DNA matches it firmly. The size of a clone is reported for some rows only, either as once, few or many, or as a class for expanded clones.

few,14,TRBD1,TRBV7-2,TRBJ2-4,TGTGCCAGCAGCCGCGACAGGGGTGGAAACATTCAGTACTTC,CASSRDRGGNIQYF
few,11,-,TRBV2,TRBJ2-5,TGCTCACAGGCCTATCAAGAGACCCAGTACTTC,CSQAYQETQYF
-,17,-,TRBV2,TRBJ2-7,TGTGCCAGCAGGCATAGCGCCACGAGAGACCTGCTCTACGAGCAGTACTTC,CASRHSATRDLLYEQYF
-,15,TRBD2,TRBV28,TRBJ2-7,TGTGCCAGCAGTTCCCCGCTAGCGGGAAGAGACGAGCAGTACTTC,CASSSPLAGRDEQYF
few,11,-,TRBV10-2,TRBJ2-3,TGCGCCACCCGAGCGGTGGGAGCGCAGTATTTT,CATRAVGAQYF
-,15,-,TRBV7-9,TRBJ1-2,TGTGCCAGCAGCTTAGCGAACAGCTTCAACTATGGCTACACCTTC,CASSLANSFNYGYTF
few,15,-,TRBV7-2,TRBJ1-5,TGTGCCAGCAGCTTACAGGGAACCTTCAATCAGCCCCAGCATTTT,CASSLQGTFNQPQHF
-,14,-,TRBV29-1,TRBJ1-1,TGCAGCGTCCGTCCCGGGTCTCAAGCTACTGAAGCTTTCTTT,CSVRPGSQATEAFF
few,14,TRBD1,TRBV11-1,TRBJ2-7,TGTGCCAGCAGCTGGGACAGGGCCGGGTTCGAGCAGTACTTC,CASSWDRAGFEQYF
-,15,TRBD1,TRBV14,TRBJ2-7,TGTGCCAGCAGCCAAGATTTGTGGACAGGGGACGAGCAGTACTTC,CASSQDLWTGDEQYF
few,10,-,TRBV21-1,TRBJ2-7,TGTGCCAGCCTAAGGGGGGAGCAGTACTTC,CASLRGEQYF
-,14,-,TRBV28,TRBJ1-5,TGTGCCAGCAGTTTAGGGGGGAGTAATCAGCCCCAGCATTTT,CASSLGGSNQPQHF
-,16,TRBD2,TRBV5-1,TRBJ2-1,TGCGCCAGCAGCTCCCGACTAGCGGGGGTAAGGGGGGAGCAGTTCTTC,CASSSRLAGVRGEQFF
-,17,-,TRBV9,TRBJ1-2,TGTGCCAGCAGCGTAGCTATTGGGGCAGGGTTGGCCTATGGCTACACCTTC,CASSVAIGAGLAYGYTF
-,17,TRBD2,TRBV28,TRBJ2-1,TGTGCCAGCAGTCCATGGTCCGGGACTAGCGGGAGCAATGAGCAGTTCTTC,CASSPWSGTSGSNEQFF
-,17,TRBD2,TRBV2,TRBJ2-1,TGTGCCAGCAGTGAAGCCCGCGGTCTAGCGGGAGCGACTGAGCAGTTCTTC,CASSEARGLAGATEQFF
-,15,TRBD2,TRBV11-2,TRBJ2-1,TGTGCCAGCAGTCCGAGCGGGAGCTCCTACAATGAGCAGTTCTTC,CASSPSGSSYNEQFF
-,14,-,TRBV5-1,TRBJ1-2,TGCGCCAGCAGCTTGGAACAGGGAATCGGTGGCTACACCTTC,CASSLEQGIGGYTF
-,14,-,TRBV7-2,TRBJ2-1,TGTGCCAGCAGCTTAGATTTAGCCGGGGTTAAGCAGTTCTTC,CASSLDLAGVKQFF
-,15,TRBD2,TRBV7-2,TRBJ2-7,TGTGCCAGCAGCTTAGCATCTAGCGGGAGCTACGAGCAGTACTTC,CASSLASSGSYEQYF
few,15,TRBD2,TRBV15,TRBJ2-5,TGTGCCACCAGCCCCAGCGGGGGCAGGTGGGAGACCCAGTACTTC,CATSPSGGRWETQYF
once,16,TRBD1,TRBV7-2,TRBJ2-3,TGTGCCAGCAGCTATCGCAGGGGGCTTCCCACAGATACGCAGTATTTT,CASSYRRGLPTDTQYF
few,15,TRBD2,TRBV5-1,TRBJ2-1,TGCGCCAGCAGCTTGGAGGCGGGAGCTTCGAATGAGCAGTTCTTC,CASSLEAGASNEQFF
-,12,TRBD2,TRBV28,TRBJ2-7,TGTGCCAGCCTGGCTAGCGGCTACGAGCAGTACTTC,CASLASGYEQYF
-,14,TRBD2,TRBV27,TRBJ2-1,TGTGCCAGCAGTCTATTAGCGGGAGTGAGTGAGCAGTTCTTC,CASSLLAGVSEQFF
few,15,TRBD2,TRBV19,TRBJ2-7,TGTGCCAGTAGGAGCGGGACTAGCGGGGCCTACGAGCAGTACTTC,CASRSGTSGAYEQYF
few,11,-,TRBV18,TRBJ2-5,TGTGCCAGCTCAGAGGGCGAGACCCAGTACTTC,CASSEGETQYF
-,14,-,TRBV2,TRBJ2-1,TGTGCCAGCAGGGTGGGCAATTCAGGTTCTTGGCAGTTCTTC,CASRVGNSGSWQFF
once,17,TRBD2,TRBV12-5,TRBJ2-1,TGTGCTAGTGGTTTGGCCCTAGCGGGAGGCACTTGGGATGAGCAGTTCTTC,CASGLALAGGTWDEQFF